This T cell receptor beta chain came from a study of T cells in tuberculosis. The germline CDR1 and CDR2 sequences are MNHNS and SASEGT. The CDR3 loop spans 14 amino acids. The ends lost 2 bases at V and 4 bases at J; junction bases unmatched: 2. The repertoire was sequenced with immunoSEQ multiplex PCR; TCRdb's copy has only in-frame clones and lacks some. The sample lists some 31,000 clones, more than 75% seen once, with under 6.5% in the top ten. Described time point: new active TB diagnosis, blood taken before or within 7 days of starting treatment. Each donor contributed 85,000 to 100,000 T cells on average, unsorted.

This chain connects TRBV6-1 to TRBJ1-5; TRBD1 aligns across 7 bases. The material sequenced was PBMCs, taken at tuberculosis diagnosis. This receptor was identified in an adult with tuberculosis. The CDR3 DNA sequence: TGTGCCAGCAGTGAAATGACAGGGAATCAGCCCCAGCATTTT. Protein product: CASSEMTGNQPQHF.